This TCR beta chain came from a study of blood T cells in healthy people across ages. The study drew donors from healthy Caucasian individuals in Russia aged about 6 to 90. The CDR3 contains 16 residues. The second PCR ran about 7 to 12 cycles with a sample-barcoded 5' primer and J-beta primers. Every sample gave at least 3 million paired-end reads containing CDR3. TCRdb recomputed calls from the 5' RACE reads with MiXCR, one row per CDR3 protein. Among about 1.5 million distinct CDR3 sequences, approximately 43% were seen once, and the ten largest hold under 5%. This TCR was sampled from a woman between 18 and 29 years old in good health. Sequenced input: blood. This chain connects TRBV21-1 to TRBJ1-2; the table assigns TRBD1, which was not confirmed against the DNA. TRBV21-1 constitutes a pseudogene. The CDR3 nucleotides read TGTGCCAGCAGCGAAATCCCCCGGGACAGGGAACGGGGCTACACCTTC. Amino acids: CASSEIPRDRERGYTF.